The T cell receptor (beta chain) described here comes from a study of CD8+CD57+ T cells in acquired aplastic anemia. CDR3 and TCR beta VDJ profiling relied on genomic DNA as the template. Each CDR3 protein is one row after TCRdb ran MiXCR on the reads. The sample has some 150,000 distinct CDR3 sequences; 52% are singletons. The CDR3 length is 13 residues. Germline CDR1 LNHDA, CDR2 SQIVND (reference sequence). V lost 3 bases, J lost 7 bases, and 10 bases lay in between. There are many counts of this clonotype. Before being chosen for sequencing, patients had shown CD8+CD57+ cell expansion by flow cytometry.

Material for sequencing was sorted CD4+, CD8+, or CD8+CD57+ T cells (not recorded which) from PBMCs. The chain joins TRBV19 to TRBJ2-1; no reliable D call. This receptor was taken from a human donor with aplastic anemia. The CDR3 nucleotides read TGTGCCAGTAGTATTTCAGGCCGGAATGAGCAGTTCTTC. This gives the protein CASSISGRNEQFF.